These T cell receptor beta chains were read from a single sample in a study of cytomegalovirus exposure and HLA in healthy donors. Only in-frame clones appear in the TCRdb table, and some are missing; sequencing was by immunoSEQ multiplex PCR. The sample carries 90,000 to 140,000 clones, approximately 72% recorded once. Sequencing was done on a sample of PBMCs. The receptor set was obtained from a man between 25 and 39 years old in good health and CMV-seronegative. Both conserved end residues are part of each CDR3. Fields, in order: clone size, J gene, V gene, D gene, CDR3 DNA, CDR3 protein. The D gene is left open where the match is weak. Some rows mark clone size as missing; the rest say once, few, many or name a class of expanded clone.

- TRBJ1-2 TRBV25-1 - TGTGCCAGCAGTGAATCAGGGGCTGGAAACTATGGCTACACCTTC CASSESGAGNYGYTF
- TRBJ1-2 TRBV7-2 - TGTGCCAGCAGCTTAAGGACGGAAGCGGCTAGGTCCAACTATGGCTACACCTTC CASSLRTEAARSNYGYTF
- TRBJ2-7 TRBV7-7 - TGTGCCAGCAGCCAGGGCCGCAACTACGAGCAGTACTTC CASSQGRNYEQYF
- TRBJ2-1 TRBV29-1 TRBD2 TGCAGCGCTGGGGGAGGGCCGCATGTCCAGCAGTTCTTC CSAGGGPHVQQFF
- TRBJ2-1 TRBV7-8 TRBD1 TGTGCCAGCAGCTTCGACAGGGCCAATGAGCAGTTCTTC CASSFDRANEQFF
- TRBJ2-7 TRBV28 TRBD2 TGTGCCAGCAGTCTCCCTAGCGGCTCCTACGAGCAGTACTTC CASSLPSGSYEQYF
- TRBJ2-3 TRBV19 TRBD1 TGTGCCAGTTCTTGGGACAGGGCCACAGATACGCAGTATTTT CASSWDRATDTQYF
- TRBJ1-1 TRBV5-4 - TGTGCCAGCAGCCAGGCCAACACTGAAGCTTTCTTT CASSQANTEAFF
- TRBJ2-3 TRBV9 - TGTGCCAGCAGCGTAGTAGATACAGATACGCAGTATTTT CASSVVDTDTQYF
- TRBJ2-2 TRBV19 - TGTGCCAGTAGTCCCCGTTCAGGGAGGATCACCGGGGAGCTGTTTTTT CASSPRSGRITGELFF
- TRBJ2-2 TRBV14 - TGTGCCAGCAGCCAAGAGGAGTATGGGGGCACATGGCTTACCGGGGAGCTGTTTTTT CASSQEEYGGTWLTGELFF
once TRBJ2-7 TRBV4-1 - TGCGCCAGCAGCCAAGTCGCCCAAAGCCTCTACGAGCAGTACTTC CASSQVAQSLYEQYF
- TRBJ2-7 TRBV2 - TGTGCCAGCAGTGTTGGGCTCGAGCAGTACTTC CASSVGLEQYF
- TRBJ2-5 TRBV6-5 TRBD2 TGTGCCAGCAGATTCCTAGCGGGAACAGAGACCCAGTACTTC CASRFLAGTETQYF
- TRBJ1-3 TRBV28 - TGTGCCAGCAGTCCCTCCTGGGGGGGCGGAAACACCATATATTTT CASSPSWGGGNTIYF
- TRBJ2-7 TRBV5-1 TRBD1 TGCGCCAGCAGCTTAAGGACAGGGGCCTACGAGCAGTACTTC CASSLRTGAYEQYF
- TRBJ2-5 TRBV23-1 TRBD1 TGCGCCAGCAGTCAATCGAAATTGAGACAGGGGGCGAGAGAGCAGTACTTC CASSQSKLRQGAREQYF
- TRBJ1-1 TRBV5-6 - TGTGCCAGCAGCATCTGGACAGTGAACACTGAAGCTTTCTTT CASSIWTVNTEAFF
once TRBJ2-1 TRBV7-6 TRBD1 TGTGCCAGCAGTCCCGGGACAGGGGTCTACAATGAGCAGTTCTTC CASSPGTGVYNEQFF
- TRBJ2-4 TRBV19 - TGTGCCAGCCTAGGAGGGGAAGCCAAAAACATTCAGTACTTC CASLGGEAKNIQYF
few TRBJ1-5 TRBV5-1 - TGCGCCAGCAGCTTACAGGGTTATAGCAATCAGCCCCAGCATTTT CASSLQGYSNQPQHF
- TRBJ2-5 TRBV4-3 - TGCGCCAGCAGCCGAGGTTACTGGGAGTCGTACCAAGAGACCCAGTACTTC CASSRGYWESYQETQYF
- TRBJ1-3 TRBV30 - TGTGCCCGGACGGCAGGGTCCACTGGAAACACCATATATTTT CARTAGSTGNTIYF
- TRBJ1-1 TRBV4-1 - TGCGCCAGCAGCCGAGACCAGACAGCGAACACTGAAGCTTTCTTT CASSRDQTANTEAFF
- TRBJ2-7 TRBV12-5 - TGTGCTAGTGGTTACTTCGGGGGCTACGAGCAGTACTTC CASGYFGGYEQYF
- TRBJ1-6 TRBV10-3 - TGTGCCATCAGTGAGTCCGGGGGGGGCTCCTATAATTCACCCCTCCACTTT CAISESGGGSYNSPLHF
- TRBJ2-5 TRBV6-5 - TGTGCCAGCAGTTACGTCAGGGGAGCGGAGACCCAGTACTTC CASSYVRGAETQYF
- TRBJ2-1 TRBV29-1 - TGCAGCGAGTCAGGGGGGTCCTACAATGAGCAGTTCTTC CSESGGSYNEQFF
- TRBJ2-1 TRBV29-1 TRBD2 TGCAGCGTTGGGGGCGGGGGGATGTCCTACAATGAGCAGTTCTTC CSVGGGGMSYNEQFF
- TRBJ2-5 TRBV19 - TGTGCCAGTAGTATATCAGGGACCGCCGGGGGAGAGACCCAGTACTTC CASSISGTAGGETQYF
- TRBJ2-3 TRBV9 - TGTGCCAGCAGAAGCGCGAGCACAGATACGCAGTATTTT CASRSASTDTQYF
- TRBJ2-1 TRBV9 - TGTGCCAGCAGCTCAGGGACAAGAGTCAATGAGCAGTTCTTC CASSSGTRVNEQFF
- TRBJ1-1 TRBV9 - TGTGCCAGCAGCGTAGTGGAGAGGAACACTGAAGCTTTCTTT CASSVVERNTEAFF
- TRBJ2-3 TRBV11-2 TRBD2 TGTGCCAGCAGCTCTAGCGGGGTGGGAATGGATACGCAGTATTTT CASSSSGVGMDTQYF